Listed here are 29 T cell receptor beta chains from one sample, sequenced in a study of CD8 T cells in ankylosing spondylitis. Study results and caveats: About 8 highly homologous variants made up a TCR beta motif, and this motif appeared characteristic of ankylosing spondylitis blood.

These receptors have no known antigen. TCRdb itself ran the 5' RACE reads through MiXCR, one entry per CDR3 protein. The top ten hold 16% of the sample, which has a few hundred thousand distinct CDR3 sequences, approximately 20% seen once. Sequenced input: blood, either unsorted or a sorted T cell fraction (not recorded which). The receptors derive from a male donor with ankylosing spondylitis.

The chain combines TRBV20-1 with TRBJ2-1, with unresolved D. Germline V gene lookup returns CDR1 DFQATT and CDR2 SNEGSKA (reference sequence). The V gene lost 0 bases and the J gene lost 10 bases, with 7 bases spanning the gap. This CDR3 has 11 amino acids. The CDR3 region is CSARDGQEQFF. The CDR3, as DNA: TGCAGTGCTAGAGATGGGCAGGAGCAGTTCTTC.

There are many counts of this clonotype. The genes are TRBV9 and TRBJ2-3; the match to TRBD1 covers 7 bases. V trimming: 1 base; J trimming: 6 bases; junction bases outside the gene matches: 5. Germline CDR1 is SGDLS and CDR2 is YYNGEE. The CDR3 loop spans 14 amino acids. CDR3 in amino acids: CASSVTGVADTQYF. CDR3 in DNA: TGTGCCAGCAGCGTAACAGGGGTAGCGGATACGCAGTATTTT.

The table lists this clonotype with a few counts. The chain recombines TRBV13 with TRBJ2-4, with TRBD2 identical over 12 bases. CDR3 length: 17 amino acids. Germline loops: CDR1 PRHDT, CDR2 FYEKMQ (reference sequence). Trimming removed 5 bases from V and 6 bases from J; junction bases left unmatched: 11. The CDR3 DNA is TGTGCCAGCAGCACCCGGACTAGCGGGAACGATTTAAACATTCAGTACTTC. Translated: CASSTRTSGNDLNIQYF.

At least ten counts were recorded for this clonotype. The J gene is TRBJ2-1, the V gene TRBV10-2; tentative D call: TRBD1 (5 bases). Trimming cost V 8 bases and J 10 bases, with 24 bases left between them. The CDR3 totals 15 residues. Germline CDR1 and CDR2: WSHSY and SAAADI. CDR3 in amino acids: CASLQSGLGFGEQFF. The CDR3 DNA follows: TGCGCCAGCCTTCAGTCAGGGCTGGGCTTTGGAGAGCAGTTCTTC.

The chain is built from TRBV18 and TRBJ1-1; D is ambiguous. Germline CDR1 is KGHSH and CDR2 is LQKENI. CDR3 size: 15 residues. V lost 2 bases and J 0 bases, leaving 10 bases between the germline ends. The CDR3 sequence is CASSPRPGMNTEAFF. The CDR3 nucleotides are TGTGCCAGCTCACCAAGGCCCGGCATGAACACTGAAGCTTTCTTT.

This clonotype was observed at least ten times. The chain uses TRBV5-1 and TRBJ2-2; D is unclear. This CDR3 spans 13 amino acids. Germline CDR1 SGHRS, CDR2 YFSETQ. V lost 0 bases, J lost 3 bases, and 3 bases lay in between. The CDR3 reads CASSLVYTGELFF. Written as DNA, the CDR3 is TGCGCCAGCAGCTTGGTGTACACCGGGGAGCTGTTTTTT.

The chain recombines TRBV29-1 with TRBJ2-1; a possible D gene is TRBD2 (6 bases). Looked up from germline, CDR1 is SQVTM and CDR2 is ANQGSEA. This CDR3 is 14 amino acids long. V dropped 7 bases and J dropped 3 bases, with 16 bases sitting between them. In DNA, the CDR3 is TGCAGCGGTGCAATGGGACTGTTCTACAATGAGCAGTTCTTC. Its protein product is CSGAMGLFYNEQFF.

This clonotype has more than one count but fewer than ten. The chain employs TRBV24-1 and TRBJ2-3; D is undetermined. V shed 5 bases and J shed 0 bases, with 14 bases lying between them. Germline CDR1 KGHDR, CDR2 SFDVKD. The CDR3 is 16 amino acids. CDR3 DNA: TGTGCCACCAGTGGTTTCGGGCGCCCCAGCACAGATACGCAGTATTTT. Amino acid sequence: CATSGFGRPSTDTQYF.

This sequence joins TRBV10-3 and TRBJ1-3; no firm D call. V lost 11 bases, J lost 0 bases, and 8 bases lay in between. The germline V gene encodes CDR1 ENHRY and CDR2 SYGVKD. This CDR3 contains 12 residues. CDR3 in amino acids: CALKNSGNTIYF. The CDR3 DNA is TGTGCCTTAAAAAACTCTGGAAACACCATATATTTT.

CDR3 DNA: TGTGCCAGCAGTTACTCTAAAATTGGGGACACAGGGACCCCCTACGAGCAGTACTTC. Amino acid sequence: CASSYSKIGDTGTPYEQYF. The V gene is TRBV6-5, the J gene TRBJ2-7, with a tentative D call TRBD1 (6 bases). There are 19 residues in the CDR3. Between the trimmed V and J ends, which lost 0 bases and 2 bases, there was a span of 23 bases. CDR1 and CDR2 (germline): MNHEY, SVGAGI.

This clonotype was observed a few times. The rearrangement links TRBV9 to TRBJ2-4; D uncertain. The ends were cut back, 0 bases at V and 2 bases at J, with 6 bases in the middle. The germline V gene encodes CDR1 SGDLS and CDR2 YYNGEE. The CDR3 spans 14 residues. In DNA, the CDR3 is TGTGCCAGCAGCGTAGCTGGGTCCAAAAACATTCAGTACTTC. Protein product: CASSVAGSKNIQYF. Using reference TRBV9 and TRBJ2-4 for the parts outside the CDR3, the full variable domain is DSGVTQTPKHLITATGQRVTLRCSPRSGDLSVYWYQQSLDQGLQFLIQYYNGEERAKGNILERFSAQQFPDLHSELNLSSLELGDSALYFCASSVAGSKNIQYFGAGTRLSVL.

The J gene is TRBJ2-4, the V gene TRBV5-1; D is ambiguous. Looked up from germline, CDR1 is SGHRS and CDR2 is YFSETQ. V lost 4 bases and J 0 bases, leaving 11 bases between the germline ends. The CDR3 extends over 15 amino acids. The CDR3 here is CASSPNMVAKNIQYF. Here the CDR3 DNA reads TGCGCCAGCAGCCCGAATATGGTAGCCAAAAACATTCAGTACTTC.

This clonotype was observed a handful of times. The CDR3 coding sequence is TGTGCCAGCAGCTCTCGCCTCCGCCTAGCGGGAGGTCAAGAGACCCAGTACTTC. The encoded protein is CASSSRLRLAGGQETQYF. The chain uses TRBV11-2 and TRBJ2-5; 11 bases align to TRBD2. Germline CDR1 is SGHAT and CDR2 is FQNNGV. J was trimmed by 2 bases and V by 4 bases; bases with no gene match: 12. CDR3 size: 18 residues.

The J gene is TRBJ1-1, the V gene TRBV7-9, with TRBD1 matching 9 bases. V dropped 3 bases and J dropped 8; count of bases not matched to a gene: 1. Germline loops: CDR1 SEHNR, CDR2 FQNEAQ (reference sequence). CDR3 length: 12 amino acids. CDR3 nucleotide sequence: TGTGCCAGCAGCTTTGGACAGGGGGAAGCTTTCTTT. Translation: CASSFGQGEAFF.

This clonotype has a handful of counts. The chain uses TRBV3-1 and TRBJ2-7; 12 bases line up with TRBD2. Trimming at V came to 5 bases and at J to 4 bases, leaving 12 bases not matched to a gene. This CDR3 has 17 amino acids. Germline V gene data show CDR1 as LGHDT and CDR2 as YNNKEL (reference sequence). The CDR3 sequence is CASSAGLAGLGRYEQYF. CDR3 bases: TGTGCCAGCAGCGCCGGACTAGCGGGACTAGGACGGTACGAGCAGTACTTC.

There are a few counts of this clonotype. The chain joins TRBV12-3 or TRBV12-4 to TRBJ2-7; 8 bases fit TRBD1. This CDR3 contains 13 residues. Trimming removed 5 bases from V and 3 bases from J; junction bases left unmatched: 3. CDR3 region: CASSRTGFYEQYF. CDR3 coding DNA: TGTGCCAGCAGTCGGACAGGGTTCTACGAGCAGTACTTC.

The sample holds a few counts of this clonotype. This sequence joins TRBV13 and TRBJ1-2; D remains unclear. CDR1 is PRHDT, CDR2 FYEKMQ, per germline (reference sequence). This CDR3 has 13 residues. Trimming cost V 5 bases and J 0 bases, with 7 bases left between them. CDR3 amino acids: CASSPGANYGYTF. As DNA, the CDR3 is TGTGCCAGCAGCCCAGGCGCTAACTATGGCTACACCTTC.

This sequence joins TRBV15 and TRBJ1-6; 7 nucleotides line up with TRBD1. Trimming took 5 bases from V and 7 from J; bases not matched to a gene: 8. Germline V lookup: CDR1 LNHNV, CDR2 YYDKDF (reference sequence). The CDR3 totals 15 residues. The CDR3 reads CATSEPGQKNSPLHF. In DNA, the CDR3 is TGTGCCACCAGCGAACCGGGACAGAAAAATTCACCCCTCCACTTT.

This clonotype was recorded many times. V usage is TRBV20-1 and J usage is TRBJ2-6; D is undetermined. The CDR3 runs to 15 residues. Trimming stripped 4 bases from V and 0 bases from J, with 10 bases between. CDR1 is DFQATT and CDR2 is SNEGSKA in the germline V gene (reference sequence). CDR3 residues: CSATLFGSGANVLTF. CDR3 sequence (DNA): TGCAGTGCTACCCTGTTCGGCTCTGGGGCCAACGTCCTGACTTTC.

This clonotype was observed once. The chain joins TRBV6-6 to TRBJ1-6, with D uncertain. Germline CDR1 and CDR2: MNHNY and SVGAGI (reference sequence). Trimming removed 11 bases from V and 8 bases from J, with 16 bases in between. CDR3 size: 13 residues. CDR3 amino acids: CAGSLLGDSPLHF. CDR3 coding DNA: TGTGCCGGGTCCCTACTTGGGGATTCACCCCTCCACTTT.

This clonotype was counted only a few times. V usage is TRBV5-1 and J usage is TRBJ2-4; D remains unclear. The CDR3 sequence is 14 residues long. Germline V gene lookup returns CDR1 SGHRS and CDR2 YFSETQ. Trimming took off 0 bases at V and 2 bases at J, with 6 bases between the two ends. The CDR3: CASSLGLTKNIQYF. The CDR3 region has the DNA TGCGCCAGCAGCTTGGGCCTCACCAAAAACATTCAGTACTTC.

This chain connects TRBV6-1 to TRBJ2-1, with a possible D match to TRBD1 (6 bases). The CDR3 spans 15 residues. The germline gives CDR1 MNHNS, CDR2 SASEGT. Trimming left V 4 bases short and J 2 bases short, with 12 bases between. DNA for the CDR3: TGTGCCAGCAGTGGGCAGGGGAATACCTACAATGAGCAGTTCTTC. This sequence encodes CASSGQGNTYNEQFF.

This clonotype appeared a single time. For the CDR3, the DNA is TGTGCCACCAGTGAAAGGACTAGCGTGGTGCAGTTCTTC. Translated, it gives CATSERTSVVQFF. J is TRBJ2-1 and V is TRBV24-1; TRBD2 aligns across 9 bases. From germline, CDR1 is KGHDR and CDR2 SFDVKD. The CDR3 is 13 residues long. J was trimmed by 12 bases and V by 4 bases; bases with no gene match: 6.

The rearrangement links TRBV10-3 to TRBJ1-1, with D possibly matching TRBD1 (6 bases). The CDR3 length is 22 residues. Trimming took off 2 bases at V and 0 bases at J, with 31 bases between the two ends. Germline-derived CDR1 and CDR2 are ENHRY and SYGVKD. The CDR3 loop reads CAISEPRESRGGLDDMNTEAFF. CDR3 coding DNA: TGTGCCATCAGTGAGCCGCGGGAAAGTCGGGGGGGCCTCGATGATATGAACACTGAAGCTTTCTTT.

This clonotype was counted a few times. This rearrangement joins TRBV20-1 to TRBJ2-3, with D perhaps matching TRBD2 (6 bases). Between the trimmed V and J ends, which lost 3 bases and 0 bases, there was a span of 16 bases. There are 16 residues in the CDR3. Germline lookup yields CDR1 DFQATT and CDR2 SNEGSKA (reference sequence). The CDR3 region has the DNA TGCAGTGCTAGGGCACTCCGGGGGAGTAGCACAGATACGCAGTATTTT. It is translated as CSARALRGSSTDTQYF.

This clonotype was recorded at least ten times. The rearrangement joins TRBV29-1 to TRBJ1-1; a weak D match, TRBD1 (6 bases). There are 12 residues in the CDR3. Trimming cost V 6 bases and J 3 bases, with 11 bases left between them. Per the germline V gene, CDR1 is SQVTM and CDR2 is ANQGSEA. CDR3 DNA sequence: TGCAGCGTGGACAAGGGGGACACTGAAGCTTTCTTT. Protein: CSVDKGDTEAFF.

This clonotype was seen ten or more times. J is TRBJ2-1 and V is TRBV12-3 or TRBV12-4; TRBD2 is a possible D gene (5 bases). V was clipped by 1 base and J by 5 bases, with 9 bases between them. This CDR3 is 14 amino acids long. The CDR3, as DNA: TGTGCCAGCAGTTTAGGGGTGAGGGACAATGAGCAGTTCTTC. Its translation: CASSLGVRDNEQFF.

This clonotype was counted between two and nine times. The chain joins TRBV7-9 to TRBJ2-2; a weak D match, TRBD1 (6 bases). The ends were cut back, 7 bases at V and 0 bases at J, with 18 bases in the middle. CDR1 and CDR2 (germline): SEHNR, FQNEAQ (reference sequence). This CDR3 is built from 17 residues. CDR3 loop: CASNKWERTANTGELFF. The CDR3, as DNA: TGTGCCAGCAACAAATGGGAAAGGACAGCGAACACCGGGGAGCTGTTTTTT. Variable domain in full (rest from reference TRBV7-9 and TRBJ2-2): DTGVSQNPRHKITKRGQNVTFRCDPISEHNRLYWYRQTLGQGPEFLTYFQNEAQLEKSRLLSDRFSAERPKGSFSTLEIQRTEQGDSAMYLCASNKWERTANTGELFFGEGSRLTVL.

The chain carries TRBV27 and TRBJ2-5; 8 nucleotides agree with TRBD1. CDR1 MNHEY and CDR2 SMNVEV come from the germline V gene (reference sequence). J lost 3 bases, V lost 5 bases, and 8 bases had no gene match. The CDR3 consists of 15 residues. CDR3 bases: TGTGCCAGCAGTCACCGGGACAGGAAAGAAGAGACCCAGTACTTC. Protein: CASSHRDRKEETQYF.